Each of the 15 T cell receptor beta chains below was sequenced from the same sample in a study of shared clonotypes between healthy human individuals. Assay: immunoSEQ multiplex PCR; the TCRdb copy retains only in-frame clones and omits some. Among around 2,000,000 clones listed, over 85% were seen once. Naive-designated CD8 cells lacked CD45RO, were positively enriched for CCR7, and omitted terminally differentiated effector memory CD45RA+ cells. The source material was naive CD8+ T cells sorted from blood. The receptors derive from a man between 18 and 35 years old in good health.

V is TRBV2 and J is TRBJ2-3; 7 positions match TRBD2. In germline, CDR1 is SNHLY, CDR2 FYNNEI. The junction had 8 bases not matched to a gene; V was cut back by 10 bases and J by 7 bases. The CDR3 loop spans 12 amino acids. The CDR3 nucleotides are TGTGCCACCGCGCCGGGGACTAATACGCAGTATTTT. Encoded protein: CATAPGTNTQYF.

This chain links TRBV27 with TRBJ2-7; 8 bases map to TRBD2. Losses at the gene ends were 2 bases for V and 4 bases for J; bases not matched to a gene: 7. CDR1 and CDR2 from the germline V gene are MNHEY and SMNVEV (reference sequence). The CDR3 runs 15 residues. As DNA, the CDR3 is TGTGCCAGCAGTTTAGGGCGGGGGGCGAAGTACGAGCAGTACTTC. The encoded protein is CASSLGRGAKYEQYF.

The chain recombines TRBV7-9 with TRBJ2-7, with 11 bases aligning to TRBD1. The V gene's germline CDR1 is SEHNR and CDR2 FQNEAQ (reference sequence). The CDR3 runs to 16 residues. V was pared by 5 bases and J by 4 bases, with 10 bases of the junction left unmatched. The CDR3: CASSHDRTGGLYEQYF. CDR3 DNA: TGTGCCAGCAGCCACGATCGGACAGGGGGCCTGTACGAGCAGTACTTC.

V usage is TRBV4-3 and J usage is TRBJ2-7; 8 nucleotides line up with TRBD2. This CDR3 contains 16 residues. The germline CDR1 and CDR2 sequences are LGHNA and YSLEER. V lost 1 base and J lost 1; bases outside the gene matches: 6. The CDR3 sequence is CASSQGSGSPSYEQYF. CDR3 in DNA: TGCGCCAGCAGCCAAGGCAGCGGGAGTCCTTCCTACGAGCAGTACTTC.

The chain links TRBV5-1 to TRBJ2-7; D might be TRBD2 (5 bases). Germline CDR1 and CDR2: SGHRS and YFSETQ. This CDR3 is 16 amino acids long. V lost 0 bases, J lost 0 bases, and 13 bases lay in between. The CDR3 coding sequence is TGCGCCAGCAGCTTGGATAGCCCCACTAGCTCCTACGAGCAGTACTTC. It specifies CASSLDSPTSSYEQYF.

This clone was recorded once. CDR3 protein: CASSLVGSDTQYF. The CDR3 region has the DNA TGTGCCAGCAGCTTAGTGGGATCAGATACGCAGTATTTT. The chain employs TRBV11-2 and TRBJ2-3; D is unresolved. CDR1 and CDR2 (germline): SGHAT, FQNNGV. Trimming pared 1 base from V and 4 bases from J, leaving 6 bases between. This CDR3 region has 13 residues. Full variable domain (remainder filled in from reference TRBV11-2 and TRBJ2-3): EAGVAQSPRYKIIEKRQSVAFWCNPISGHATLYWYQQILGQGPKLLIQFQNNGVVDDSQLPKDRFSAERLKGVDSTLKIQPAKLEDSAVYLCASSLVGSDTQYFGPGTRLTVL.

The chain couples TRBV30 to TRBJ1-1; D might be TRBD1 (6 bases). Looked up from germline, CDR1 is GTSNPN and CDR2 is SVGIG (reference sequence). The CDR3 totals 16 residues. V was cut by 2 bases and J by 0 bases, with 16 bases left in between. The CDR3 sequence is CAWSPPNGQLNTEAFF. CDR3 coding DNA: TGTGCCTGGAGTCCACCCAATGGACAGCTGAACACTGAAGCTTTCTTT.

The chain links TRBV13 to TRBJ2-1, with 11 bases lining up with TRBD2. V gave up 4 bases and J gave up 2 bases; unmatched junction bases: 7. This CDR3 contains 17 residues. CDR1 PRHDT and CDR2 FYEKMQ come from the germline V gene (reference sequence). CDR3 DNA: TGTGCCAGCAGCTCCACCGGTAGCGGGGGGGCCTACAATGAGCAGTTCTTC. Translated: CASSSTGSGGAYNEQFF.

The V call is TRBV19, the J call TRBJ2-1; TRBD2 matches at 7 bases. With 7 bases clipped from V and 4 bases from J, the junction kept 13 bases outside the gene matches. The CDR3 runs 16 residues. Per the germline V gene, CDR1 is LNHDA and CDR2 is SQIVND (reference sequence). CDR3 DNA sequence: TGTGCCAGTAACCGGTGGGGGGGGAGAGGATACAATGAGCAGTTCTTC. This sequence encodes CASNRWGGRGYNEQFF.

In nucleotides, the CDR3 is TGTGCCAGCAGACCCCAGGGGAGCGACTACAATAATGAGCAGTTCTTC. Translated, it gives CASRPQGSDYNNEQFF. The chain carries TRBV7-9 and TRBJ2-1; D is possibly TRBD1 (6 bases). Germline CDR1 SEHNR, CDR2 FQNEAQ (reference sequence). The V and J ends lost 6 bases and 7 bases respectively, with 22 bases between them. The CDR3 runs to 16 residues.

This chain uses TRBV13 with TRBJ2-7; perhaps TRBD2 as D (7 bases). Germline CDR1 PRHDT, CDR2 FYEKMQ (reference sequence). The CDR3 is 15 residues long. V lost 2 bases to trimming and J lost 3 bases, with 14 bases between them. As DNA, the CDR3 is TGTGCCAGCAGCTTACGGGGGGCTAATCGCTACGAGCAGTACTTC. Encoded protein: CASSLRGANRYEQYF.

This chain connects TRBV15 to TRBJ2-5; 8 bases are shared with TRBD2. V was pared by 1 base and J by 5 bases, with 9 bases of the junction left unmatched. The CDR3 covers 16 residues. Germline CDR1 is LNHNV and CDR2 is YYDKDF (reference sequence). The CDR3 reads CATSRGTGGLQETQYF. CDR3 DNA: TGTGCCACCAGCAGAGGAACGGGGGGGCTGCAGGAGACCCAGTACTTC. Together with reference TRBV15 and TRBJ2-5, the CDR3 gives the full variable domain: DAMVIQNPRYQVTQFGKPVTLSCSQTLNHNVMYWYQQKSSQAPKLLFHYYDKDFNNEADTPDNFQSRRPNTSFCFLDIRSPGLGDTAMYLCATSRGTGGLQETQYFGPGTRLLVL.

The chain is built from TRBV4-2 and TRBJ2-7; D is unclear. Trimming removed 4 bases at V and 0 bases at J, with 13 bases between. Germline CDR1 reads LGHNA; CDR2 reads YNFKEQ. The length of the CDR3 is 15 residues. The CDR3 DNA reads TGTGCCAGCAGCCCTTTCCCCTCAAGCTCCTACGAGCAGTACTTC. This translates into CASSPFPSSSYEQYF.

The chain is built from TRBV28 and TRBJ2-3; 12 nucleotides match TRBD2. This CDR3 contains 17 residues. The J segment lost 2 bases and the V segment lost 5 bases, leaving 8 bases of the junction unmatched. The V gene's germline CDR1 is MDHEN and CDR2 SYDVKM. The CDR3 loop reads CASSPNGLAGITDTQYF. In DNA, the CDR3 is TGTGCCAGCAGTCCGAATGGACTAGCGGGGATCACAGATACGCAGTATTTT.

This clone showed up just once. The CDR3 bases are TGTGCCAGCAGTTCCCACTCCTCTAGCCTACAAGAGACCCAGTACTTC. This translates into CASSSHSSSLQETQYF. The rearrangement joins TRBV27 to TRBJ2-5; D possibly corresponds to TRBD2 (5 bases). The CDR3 is 16 residues long. V lost 4 bases to trimming and J lost 2 bases, with 17 bases between them. Germline V gives CDR1 MNHEY, CDR2 SMNVEV (reference sequence).